The subject of this entry is one T cell receptor beta chain. Profiled with immunoSEQ multiplex PCR; TCRdb holds only in-frame clones, not every one. The sample includes nearly 65,000 clones, about 90% of them seen just once. CDR1 and CDR2 (germline): MNHNS, SASEGT. V dropped 1 base and J dropped 0 bases, with 7 bases sitting between them. CDR3 length equals 15 residues. This entry belongs to a study of OX40 agonist ivuxolimab in advanced cancers. About the research overall: Checkpoint inhibitors had been given previously to over 30% of patients.

The input for sequencing was CD4+ or CD8+ T cells sorted from blood, taken in a trial of the OX40 agonist ivuxolimab. The chain links TRBV6-1 to TRBJ1-3, with D tentatively TRBD1 (5 bases). This sequence was found in an adult with an advanced solid tumor such as melanoma, head and neck, liver or kidney cancer. The CDR3 nucleotides read TGTGCCAGCAGTGAAGGGGGGAGCTCTGGAAACACCATATATTTT. Protein product: CASSEGGSSGNTIYF.